This entry features one T cell receptor beta chain sequence. Original analysis: Cell counts per sample came from amplifying reference gene primers. Method: immunoSEQ multiplex PCR; TCRdb's copy keeps in-frame clones and lacks some. The V and J calls and the clone size are those of that table, but D and trimming were determined from the DNA. The sample yields tens of thousands of clones, about 93% seen once. The sample comes from a study of blood T cell repertoires in COVID-19. Looked up from germline, CDR1 is SNHLY and CDR2 is FYNNEI. V gave up 11 bases and J gave up 9 bases, with 17 bases separating them. The CDR3 has 13 residues.

The sequencing input was peripheral blood. The rearrangement uses TRBV2 and TRBJ1-6; possible D gene TRBD1, 6 bases. This receptor was taken from a human donor in a cohort sampled during active COVID-19. The CDR3 DNA sequence: TGTGCCTCAAAGGGGGAGTCTGGTTCACCCCTCCACTTT. Protein: CASKGESGSPLHF.